The source of this T cell receptor beta chain is a study of beta chain features in type 1 diabetes. Study overall: Healthy donors and patients had similar age, gender and cell yields. Whole-study results and caveats: Moderate but significant shortening of TCRB CDR3s was recorded in all four CD4+ subsets from Type 1 diabetes patients. Cells with high TCR expression could be over-represented when cDNA is sequenced. Patients and controls would be equally affected if PCR favored shorter templates.

Per donor, one heparinised blood draw averaged approximately 110 mL. This clone was observed a few times. Its specificity is unknown. Per the germline V gene, CDR1 is LNHDA and CDR2 is SQIVND (reference sequence). CDR3 length equals 12 residues. The ends were cut back, 8 bases at V and 5 bases at J, with 9 bases in the middle. Sequenced material consisted of expressed TCRB transcripts (all of the isolated RNA was reverse transcribed). TCRdb's copy holds only in-frame clones and misses some; the assay was immunoSEQ multiplex PCR. The profile shows nearly 700,000 clones, around an eighth of them singletons.

The V gene is TRBV19, the J gene TRBJ2-2; D call uncertain. The sequenced material came from naive CD4+ T cells from blood. The sequence derives from a man between 18 and 35 years old with type 1 diabetes. CDR3 bases: TGTGCCAGTGGGGTAGGGACCGGGGAGCTGTTTTTT. Its protein is CASGVGTGELFF. Drawing the rest from reference TRBV19 and TRBJ2-2, the complete variable domain is DGGITQSPKYLFRKEGQNVTLSCEQNLNHDAMYWYRQDPGQGLRLIYYSQIVNDFQKGDIAEGYSVSREKKESFPLTVTSAQKNPTAFYLCASGVGTGELFFGEGSRLTVL.